This entry is about one T cell receptor (beta chain). V was clipped by 10 bases and J by 5 bases; unmatched bases: 3. The CDR3 is made up of 12 amino acids. Germline CDR1 and CDR2: SEHNR and FQNEAQ (reference sequence). Sequencing was performed with immunoSEQ multiplex PCR; in TCRdb, only in-frame clones are kept and a portion is missing. The data show 70,000 to 90,000 clones, around 95% seen once. This specimen comes from a study of control samples from healthy donors and cancer patients. This sequence originates from a woman aged 40-49 years in good health. Input material: blood. The rearrangement uses TRBV7-9 and TRBJ2-2; 8 bases are shared with TRBD2. The CDR3 coding sequence is TGTGCCATTGTAGCGGGGACCGGGGAGCTGTTTTTT. Its translation is CAIVAGTGELFF.